This TCR beta chain was profiled in a study of OX40 agonist ivuxolimab in advanced cancers. Clones were sequenced by immunoSEQ multiplex PCR, and TCRdb holds only the in-frame ones, with some missing. The table shows around 77,000 clones, with approximately 83% occurring only once. This CDR3 comprises 14 residues. Trimming left V 5 bases short and J 2 bases short, with 10 bases between. The sequence came from an adult with an advanced solid tumor such as melanoma, head and neck, liver or kidney cancer. The material sequenced was CD4+ or CD8+ T cells sorted from blood, taken in a trial of the OX40 agonist ivuxolimab. The V gene is TRBV5-3, the J gene TRBJ2-2, with D unresolved. TRBV5-3 has ORF status, its function being uncertain. The CDR3 nucleotides are TGTGCCAGAAGTAGGTTCCGCAACACCGGGGAGCTGTTTTTT. This translates into CARSRFRNTGELFF.